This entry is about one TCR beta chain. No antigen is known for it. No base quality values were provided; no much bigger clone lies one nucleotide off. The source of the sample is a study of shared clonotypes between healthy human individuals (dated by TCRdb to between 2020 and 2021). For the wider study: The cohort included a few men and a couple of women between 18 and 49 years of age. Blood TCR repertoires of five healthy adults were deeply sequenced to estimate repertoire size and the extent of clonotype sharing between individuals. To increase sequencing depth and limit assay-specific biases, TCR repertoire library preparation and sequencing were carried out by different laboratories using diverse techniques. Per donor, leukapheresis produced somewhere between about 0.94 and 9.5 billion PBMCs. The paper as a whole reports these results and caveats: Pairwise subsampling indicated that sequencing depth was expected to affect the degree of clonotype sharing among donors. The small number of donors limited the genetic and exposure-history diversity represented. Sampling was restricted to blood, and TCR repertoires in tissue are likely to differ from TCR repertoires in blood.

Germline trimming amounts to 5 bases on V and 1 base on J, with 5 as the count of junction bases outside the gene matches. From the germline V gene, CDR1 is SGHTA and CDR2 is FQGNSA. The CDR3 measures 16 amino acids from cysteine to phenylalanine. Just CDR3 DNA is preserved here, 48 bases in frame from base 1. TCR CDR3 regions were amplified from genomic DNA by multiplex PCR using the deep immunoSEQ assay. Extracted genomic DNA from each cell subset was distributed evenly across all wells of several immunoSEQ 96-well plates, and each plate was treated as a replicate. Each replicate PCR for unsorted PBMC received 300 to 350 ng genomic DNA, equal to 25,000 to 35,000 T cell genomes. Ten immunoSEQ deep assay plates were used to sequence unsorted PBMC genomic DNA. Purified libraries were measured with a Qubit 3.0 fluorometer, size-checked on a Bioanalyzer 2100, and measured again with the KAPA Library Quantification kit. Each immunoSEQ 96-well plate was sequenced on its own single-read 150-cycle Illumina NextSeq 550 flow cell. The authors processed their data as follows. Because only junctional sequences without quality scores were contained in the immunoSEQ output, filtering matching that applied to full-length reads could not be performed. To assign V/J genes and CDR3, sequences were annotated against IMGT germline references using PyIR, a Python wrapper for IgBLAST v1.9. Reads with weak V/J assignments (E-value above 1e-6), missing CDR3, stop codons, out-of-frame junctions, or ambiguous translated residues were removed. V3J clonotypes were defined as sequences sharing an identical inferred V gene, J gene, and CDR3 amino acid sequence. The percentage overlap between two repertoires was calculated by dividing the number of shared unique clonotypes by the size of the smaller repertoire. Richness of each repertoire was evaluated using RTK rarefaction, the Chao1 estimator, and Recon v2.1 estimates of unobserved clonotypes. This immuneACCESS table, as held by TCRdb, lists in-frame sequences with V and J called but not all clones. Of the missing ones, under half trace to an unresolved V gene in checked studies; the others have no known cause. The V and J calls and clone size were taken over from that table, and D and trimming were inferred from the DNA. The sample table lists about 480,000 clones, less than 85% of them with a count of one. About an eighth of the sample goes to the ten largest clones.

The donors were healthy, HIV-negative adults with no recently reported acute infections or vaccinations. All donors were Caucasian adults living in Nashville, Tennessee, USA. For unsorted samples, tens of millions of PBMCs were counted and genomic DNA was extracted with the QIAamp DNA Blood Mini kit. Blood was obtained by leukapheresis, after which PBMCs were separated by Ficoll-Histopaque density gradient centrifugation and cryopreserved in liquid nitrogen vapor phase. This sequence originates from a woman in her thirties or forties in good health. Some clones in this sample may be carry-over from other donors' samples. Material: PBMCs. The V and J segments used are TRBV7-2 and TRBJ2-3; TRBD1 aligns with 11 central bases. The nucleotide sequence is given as TGTGCCAGCAGCCCCGGGACAGGGGGACGCACAGATACGCAGTATTTT. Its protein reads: CASSPGTGGRTDTQYF.